Presented here are 20 T cell receptor beta chains from one specimen sequenced in a study of T cells expressing NK-cell markers. TCRdb reanalyzed the 5' RACE reads, giving one entry per CDR3 protein sequence and no DNA. Across some 500,000 distinct CDR3 sequences, the top ten clones capture 1.4% of the sample. What was sequenced was blood T cells: a sorted CD56 or NKG2C T cell subset, CD4+ or CD8+ T cells, or bulk PBMC T cells (not recorded which). Every receptor here comes from a woman in her forties or fifties in good health.

The chain joins TRBV6-1 to TRBJ1-2. The CDR3 loop spans 13 amino acids. CDR1 MNHNS and CDR2 SASEGT come from the germline V gene. This chain's CDR3 is CASSNDIYYGYTF.

V is TRBV24-1 and J is TRBJ1-1; lacking DNA, the TRBD1 call made by TCRdb goes unchecked. The length of the CDR3 is 13 residues. CDR1 is KGHDR and CDR2 is SFDVKD in the germline V gene. The CDR3 spells CATSESTGGEAFF.

The J gene is TRBJ2-3, the V gene TRBV11-3; TCRdb outputs TRBD1, but without DNA this stays unchecked. Germline CDR1 SGHNT, CDR2 YENEEA. The CDR3 is 16 amino acids. The CDR3 sequence is CASSAPLAGEGDTQYF.

The CDR3 region is CASSLIGSAEAFF. The V call is TRBV12-3 or TRBV12-4, the J call TRBJ1-1. CDR3 length: 13 amino acids.

The chain employs TRBV12-3 or TRBV12-4 and TRBJ1-6; TCRdb names TRBD1, which stays unverified in the absence of DNA. This CDR3 is built from 14 residues. The CDR3 sequence: CASRGQGAVSPLHF.

This chain links TRBV29-1 with TRBJ2-1; TCRdb proposes TRBD1, but this gene call is untestable without DNA. This CDR3 region has 14 residues. The germline V gene encodes CDR1 SQVTM and CDR2 ANQGSEA. The CDR3 region is CSVEEARGAREQFF.

CDR3 amino acids: CASSFMDRTGDGYTF. This chain joins TRBV5-5 and TRBJ1-2; TCRdb names TRBD1, which stays unverified in the absence of DNA. Germline V gives CDR1 SGHKS, CDR2 YYEKEE (reference sequence). There are 15 residues in the CDR3.

The chain has TRBV6-2 or TRBV6-3 and TRBJ2-1; absent DNA, TCRdb's TRBD2 call cannot be checked. The CDR3 runs 15 residues. Germline-derived CDR1 and CDR2 are MNHEY and SVGEGT. CDR3 loop: CASRGLAGGPYEQFF.

The chain carries TRBV10-3 and TRBJ2-5; the D gene TCRdb calls, TRBD1, cannot be checked with no DNA. From germline, CDR1 is ENHRY and CDR2 SYGVKD. This CDR3 is 13 amino acids long. The CDR3 spells CAISVNRDETQYF.

The chain combines TRBV24-1 with TRBJ2-3. CDR3 size: 14 residues. Germline-derived CDR1 and CDR2 are KGHDR and SFDVKD. CDR3 region: CATSEDASTDTQYF.

This rearrangement joins TRBV9 to TRBJ2-3. The germline V gene encodes CDR1 SGDLS and CDR2 YYNGEE. This CDR3 has 12 amino acids. CDR3 in amino acids: CASSASSDTQYF. Full variable domain (rest looked up from reference TRBV9 and TRBJ2-3): DSGVTQTPKHLITATGQRVTLRCSPRSGDLSVYWYQQSLDQGLQFLIQYYNGEERAKGNILERFSAQQFPDLHSELNLSSLELGDSALYFCASSASSDTQYFGPGTRLTVL.

The rearrangement joins TRBV5-1 to TRBJ2-2; TCRdb's D call, TRBD1, is unchecked because there is no DNA. The germline gives CDR1 SGHRS, CDR2 YFSETQ. This CDR3 comprises 16 residues. CDR3 sequence: CASSWGDREGTGELFF.

The chain links TRBV2 to TRBJ2-7; checking the TCRdb D call of TRBD2 is not possible without DNA. The CDR3 loop spans 17 amino acids. From germline, CDR1 is SNHLY and CDR2 FYNNEI. This CDR3 reads CASSEGSGSADYYEQYF.

The rearrangement uses TRBV27 and TRBJ2-7; the TRBD1 assignment by TCRdb is unverifiable without DNA. CDR3 length: 14 amino acids. Germline V lookup: CDR1 MNHEY, CDR2 SMNVEV (reference sequence). CDR3 sequence: CASSLPGQGSVQYF.

This chain connects TRBV20-1 to TRBJ2-1. The germline gives CDR1 DFQATT, CDR2 SNEGSKA (reference sequence). The CDR3 spans 13 residues. CDR3 protein: CGTSFGSYNEQFF.

The chain employs TRBV7-2 and TRBJ1-2; TCRdb's D call of TRBD1 is untestable without DNA. Germline CDR1 is SGHTA and CDR2 is FQGNSA. CDR3 length: 19 amino acids. CDR3 protein: CASSLGGSFGTDTNYGYTF.

The chain couples TRBV7-8 to TRBJ2-1; TCRdb designates TRBD2, a call that cannot be tested without DNA. The germline V gene has CDR1 SGHVS and CDR2 FQNEAQ. This CDR3 contains 15 residues. The CDR3 region is CASSPTSGIYNEQFF.

This CDR3 is CASTTGASTDTQYF. The chain joins TRBV6-6 to TRBJ2-3; TCRdb reports TRBD1, a call that lacks DNA to check it against. This CDR3 contains 14 residues. Germline loops: CDR1 MNHNY, CDR2 SVGAGI (reference sequence).

V usage is TRBV12-3 or TRBV12-4 and J usage is TRBJ2-1; TCRdb names TRBD1, which stays unverified in the absence of DNA. This CDR3 comprises 12 residues. CDR3 residues: CASSFPRQGSFF.

This chain uses TRBV25-1 with TRBJ2-7; absent DNA, TCRdb's TRBD2 call cannot be checked. This CDR3 has 13 residues. Germline CDR1 reads MGHDK; CDR2 reads SYGVNS. The CDR3 protein is CASSEKGTGNQYF.